The clone carrying this TCR beta chain occurred many times. Its antigen is unknown. The data are from a study of T cells in Graves' hyperthyroidism and ophthalmopathy. Researchers amplified the TCR beta CDR3 regions from RNA transcripts. The TCR CDR3 first-round RT-PCR relied on the HTBI primer set. TCRdb ran MiXCR on the multiplex PCR reads and lists one entry per CDR3 protein. The sample lists hundreds of thousands of distinct CDR3 sequences, 40% to 55% occurring once. Findings and limits, study-wide: Ophthalmopathy was predicted by the model a median of roughly 6 months ahead of onset. Expanded thyroid clonotypes (above 0.001) were mostly also found in blood.

Graves' hyperthyroidism was deemed stable given no ophthalmopathy progression within 18 months. With a duration under 2 months, the hyperthyroidism was newly diagnosed in patients aged 18 to 65. The CDR3 is 12 residues long. The germline gives CDR1 SEHNR, CDR2 FQNEAQ (reference sequence). Trimming removed 5 bases from V and 4 bases from J, with 9 bases in between. Specimen: peripheral blood or thyroid tissue (not recorded which). The gene calls are TRBV7-9 and TRBJ2-7, with D uncertain. The receptor was isolated from a woman aged 18-29 years with Graves' hyperthyroidism. The CDR3 loop reads CASSTEEYEQYF. The DNA of the CDR3 is TGTGCCAGCAGCACCGAGGAGTACGAGCAGTACTTC.